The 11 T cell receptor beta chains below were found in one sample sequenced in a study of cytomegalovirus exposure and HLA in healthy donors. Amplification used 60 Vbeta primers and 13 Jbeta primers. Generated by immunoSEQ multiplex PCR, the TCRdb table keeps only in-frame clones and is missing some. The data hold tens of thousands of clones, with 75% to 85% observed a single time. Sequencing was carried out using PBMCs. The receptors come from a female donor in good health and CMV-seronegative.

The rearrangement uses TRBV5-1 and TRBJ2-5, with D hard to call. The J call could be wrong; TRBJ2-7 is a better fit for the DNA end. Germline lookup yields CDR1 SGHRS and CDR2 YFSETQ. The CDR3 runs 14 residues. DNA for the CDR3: TGCGCCAGCAGCTTGGTTTCAGGAACCTACGAGCAGTACTTC. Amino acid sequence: CASSLVSGTYEQYF.

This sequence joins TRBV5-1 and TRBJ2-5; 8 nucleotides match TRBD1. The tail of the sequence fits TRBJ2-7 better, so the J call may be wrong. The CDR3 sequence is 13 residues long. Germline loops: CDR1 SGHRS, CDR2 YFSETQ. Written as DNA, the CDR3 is TGCGCCAGCAATGCGGCAGGGGGCGACGAGCAGTACTTC. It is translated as CASNAAGGDEQYF.

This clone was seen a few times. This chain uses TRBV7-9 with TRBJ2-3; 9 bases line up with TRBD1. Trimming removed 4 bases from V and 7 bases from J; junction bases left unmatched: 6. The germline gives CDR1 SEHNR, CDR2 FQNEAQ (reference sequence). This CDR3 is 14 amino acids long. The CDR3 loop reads CASSSRTGDNTQYF. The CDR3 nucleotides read TGTGCCAGCAGCTCTCGGACAGGGGATAATACGCAGTATTTT.

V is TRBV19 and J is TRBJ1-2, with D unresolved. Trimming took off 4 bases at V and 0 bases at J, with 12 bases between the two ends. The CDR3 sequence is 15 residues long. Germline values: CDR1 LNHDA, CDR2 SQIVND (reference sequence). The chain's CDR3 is CASSNALLANYGYTF. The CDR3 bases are TGTGCCAGTAGTAACGCCCTGTTAGCTAACTATGGCTACACCTTC.

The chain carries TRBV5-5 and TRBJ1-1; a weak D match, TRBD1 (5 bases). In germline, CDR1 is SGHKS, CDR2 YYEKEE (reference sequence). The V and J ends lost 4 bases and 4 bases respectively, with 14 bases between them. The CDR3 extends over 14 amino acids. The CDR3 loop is CASSLGGEGTEAFF. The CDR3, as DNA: TGTGCCAGCAGCCTCGGGGGTGAGGGCACTGAAGCTTTCTTT.

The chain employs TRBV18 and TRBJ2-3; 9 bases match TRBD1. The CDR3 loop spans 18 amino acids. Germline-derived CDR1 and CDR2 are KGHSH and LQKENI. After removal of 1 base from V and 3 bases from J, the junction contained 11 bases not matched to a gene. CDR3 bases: TGTGCCAGCTCACCACGGGCTCGGACAGGGGCCCGTACAGATACGCAGTATTTT. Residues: CASSPRARTGARTDTQYF.

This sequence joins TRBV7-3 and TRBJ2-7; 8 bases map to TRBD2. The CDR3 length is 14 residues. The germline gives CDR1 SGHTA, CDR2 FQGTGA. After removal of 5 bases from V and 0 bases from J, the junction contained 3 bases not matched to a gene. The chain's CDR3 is CASSPGGDSYEQYF. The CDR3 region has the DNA TGTGCCAGCAGCCCGGGGGGGGACTCCTACGAGCAGTACTTC. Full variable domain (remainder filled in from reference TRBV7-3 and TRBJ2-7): GAGVSQTPSNKVTEKGKYVELRCDPISGHTALYWYRQSLGQGPEFLIYFQGTGAADDSGLPNDRFFAVRPEGSVSTLKIQRTERGDSAVYLCASSPGGDSYEQYFGPGTRLTVT.

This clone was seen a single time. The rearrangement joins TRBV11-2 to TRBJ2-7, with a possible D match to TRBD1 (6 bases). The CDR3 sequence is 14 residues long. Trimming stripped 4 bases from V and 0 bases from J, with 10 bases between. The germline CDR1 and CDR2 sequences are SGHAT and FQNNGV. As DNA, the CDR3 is TGTGCCAGCAGCTCTTGGACAGCCTCCTACGAGCAGTACTTC. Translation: CASSSWTASYEQYF.

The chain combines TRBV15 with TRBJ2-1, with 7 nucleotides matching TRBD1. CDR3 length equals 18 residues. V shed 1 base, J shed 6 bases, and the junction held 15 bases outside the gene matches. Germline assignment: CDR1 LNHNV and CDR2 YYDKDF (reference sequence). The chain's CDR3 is CATSRGRGGRALPNEQFF. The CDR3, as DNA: TGTGCCACCAGCAGAGGGAGAGGGGGCAGGGCCTTACCCAATGAGCAGTTCTTC.

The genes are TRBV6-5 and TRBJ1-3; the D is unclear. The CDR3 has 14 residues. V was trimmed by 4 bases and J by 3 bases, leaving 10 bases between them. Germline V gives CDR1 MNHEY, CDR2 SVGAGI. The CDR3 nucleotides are TGTGCCAGCAGTTCCCCCACGCGTGGAAACACCATATATTTT. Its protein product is CASSSPTRGNTIYF.

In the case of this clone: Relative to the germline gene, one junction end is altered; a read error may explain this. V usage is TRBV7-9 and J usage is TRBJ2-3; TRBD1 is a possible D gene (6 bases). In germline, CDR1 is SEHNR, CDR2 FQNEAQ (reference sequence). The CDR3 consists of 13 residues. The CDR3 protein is CSSSTRGPDTQYF. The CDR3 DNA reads TGTTCCAGCAGCACCAGGGGACCAGATACGCAGTATTTT.